This TCR beta chain derives from a study of blood T cell repertoires in COVID-19. The CDR3 spans 13 residues. CDR1 and CDR2 from the germline V gene are SQVTM and ANQGSEA. On this clone itself: At one end, the junction sequence differs from germline, possibly due to a read error.

Assay: immunoSEQ multiplex PCR; the TCRdb copy retains only in-frame clones and omits some. The table has about 130,000 clones, more than 90% seen once. The receptor's source is a man aged 50-60 years with active COVID-19. The chain has TRBV29-1 and TRBJ1-1; 9 bases are a match to TRBD1. The specimen sequenced was peripheral blood. The chain's CDR3 is CSAEQGARTEAFF. The CDR3 nucleotides are TGCAGCGCTGAACAGGGGGCGCGAACTGAAGCTTTCTTT. Combining the CDR3 with reference TRBV29-1 and TRBJ1-1 gives the whole variable domain SAVISQKPSRDICQRGTSLTIQCQVDSQVTMMFWYRQQPGQSLTLIATANQGSEATYESGFVIDKFPISRPNLTFSTLTVSNMSPEDSSIYLCSAEQGARTEAFFGQGTRLTVV.